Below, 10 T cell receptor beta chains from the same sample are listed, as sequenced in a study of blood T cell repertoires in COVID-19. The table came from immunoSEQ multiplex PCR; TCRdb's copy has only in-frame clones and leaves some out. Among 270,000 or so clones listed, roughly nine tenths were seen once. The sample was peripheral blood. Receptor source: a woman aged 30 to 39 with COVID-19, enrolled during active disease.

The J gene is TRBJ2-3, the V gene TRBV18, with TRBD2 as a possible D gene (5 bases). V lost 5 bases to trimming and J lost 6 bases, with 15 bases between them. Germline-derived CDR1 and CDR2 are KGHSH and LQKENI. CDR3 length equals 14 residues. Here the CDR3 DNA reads TGTGCCAGCTCAAAGGACTGGACCCAGGATACGCAGTATTTT. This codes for CASSKDWTQDTQYF.

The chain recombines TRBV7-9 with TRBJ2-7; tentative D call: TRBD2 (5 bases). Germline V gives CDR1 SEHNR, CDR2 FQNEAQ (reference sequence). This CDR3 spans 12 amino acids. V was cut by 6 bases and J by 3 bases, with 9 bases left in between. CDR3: CASRTGNYEQYF. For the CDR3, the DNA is TGTGCCAGCAGGACGGGGAACTACGAGCAGTACTTC.

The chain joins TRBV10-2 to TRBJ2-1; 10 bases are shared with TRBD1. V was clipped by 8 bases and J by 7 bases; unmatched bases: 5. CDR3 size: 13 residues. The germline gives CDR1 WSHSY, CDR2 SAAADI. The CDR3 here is CASGRDRGNEQFF. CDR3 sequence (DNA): TGCGCCAGCGGCCGGGACAGGGGAAATGAGCAGTTCTTC.

The CDR3 sequence: CSVPWTGNKETQYF. Written as DNA, the CDR3 is TGCAGCGTCCCGTGGACAGGAAATAAAGAGACCCAGTACTTC. J is TRBJ2-5 and V is TRBV29-1; 7 bases agree with TRBD1. Germline CDR1 and CDR2: SQVTM and ANQGSEA. CDR3 length equals 14 residues. The J segment lost 3 bases and the V segment lost 6 bases, leaving 10 bases of the junction unmatched.

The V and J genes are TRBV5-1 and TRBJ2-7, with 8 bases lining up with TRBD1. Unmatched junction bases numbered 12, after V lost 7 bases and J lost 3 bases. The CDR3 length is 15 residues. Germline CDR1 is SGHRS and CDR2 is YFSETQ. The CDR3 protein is CASAHGTGLFYEQYF. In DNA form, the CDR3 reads TGCGCCAGCGCCCACGGGACAGGTTTATTCTACGAGCAGTACTTC.

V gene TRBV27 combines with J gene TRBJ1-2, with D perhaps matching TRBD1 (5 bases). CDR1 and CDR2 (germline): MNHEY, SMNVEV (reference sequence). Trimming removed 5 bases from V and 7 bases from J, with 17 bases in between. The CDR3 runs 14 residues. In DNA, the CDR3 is TGTGCCAGCAGTCCAATTCAGGGTCTTGCTGGCTACACCTTC. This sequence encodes CASSPIQGLAGYTF.

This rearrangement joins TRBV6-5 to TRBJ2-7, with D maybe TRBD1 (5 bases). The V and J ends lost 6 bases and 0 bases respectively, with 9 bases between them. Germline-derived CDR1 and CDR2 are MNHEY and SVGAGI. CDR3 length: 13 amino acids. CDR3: CASSDSDSYEQYF. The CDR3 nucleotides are TGTGCCAGCAGCGACAGTGACTCCTACGAGCAGTACTTC.

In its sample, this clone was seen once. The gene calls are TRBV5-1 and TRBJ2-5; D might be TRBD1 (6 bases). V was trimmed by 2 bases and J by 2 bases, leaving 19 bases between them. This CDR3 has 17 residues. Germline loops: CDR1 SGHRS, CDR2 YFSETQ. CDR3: CASSFGEGQGRQETQYF. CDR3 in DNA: TGCGCCAGCAGCTTTGGGGAAGGGCAGGGGAGACAAGAGACCCAGTACTTC.

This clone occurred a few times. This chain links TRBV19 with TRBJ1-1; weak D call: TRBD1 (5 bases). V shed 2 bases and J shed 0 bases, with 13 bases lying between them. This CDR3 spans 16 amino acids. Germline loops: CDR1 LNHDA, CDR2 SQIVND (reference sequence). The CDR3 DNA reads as TGTGCCAGTAGTATATCGACAGCAATCGTGAACACTGAAGCTTTCTTT. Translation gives CASSISTAIVNTEAFF.

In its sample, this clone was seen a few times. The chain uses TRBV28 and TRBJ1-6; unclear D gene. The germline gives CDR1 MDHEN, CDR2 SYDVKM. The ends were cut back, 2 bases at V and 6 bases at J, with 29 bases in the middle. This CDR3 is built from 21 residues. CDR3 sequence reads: CASSLESGGPTTFGVNSPLHF. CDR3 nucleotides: TGTGCCAGCAGTTTAGAGTCTGGTGGGCCGACAACTTTCGGGGTTAATTCACCCCTCCACTTT.